The 30 T cell receptor beta chains below all came from one sample that was sequenced in a study of T cell responses to AZD1222 COVID-19 vaccine (dated by TCRdb to about 2021). Receptor amplification or capture employed the immunoSEQ multiplex PCR assay. Not all clones reach the TCRdb copy of this immuneACCESS table, which keeps in-frame sequences only. Checked studies attribute under half of the gap to unresolved V genes and leave the rest unexplained. The sample has under 200,000 clones on record, around 93% of them singletons. 9.2% of the sample is held by the ten biggest clonotypes. According to the study, the label for this sample's time point signals: baseline before first vaccination. The sample here was peripheral blood, taken on day 0 of AZD1222 vaccination. These receptors all come from an adult in good health.

This rearrangement joins TRBV19 to TRBJ1-1; the D gene is possibly TRBD1 (5 bases). There are 13 residues in the CDR3. CDR1 is LNHDA, CDR2 SQIVND, per germline (reference sequence). V lost 5 bases to trimming and J lost 0 bases, with 7 bases between them. This CDR3 is CASSHRMNTEAFF. The CDR3 nucleotides read TGTGCCAGTAGTCACAGGATGAACACTGAAGCTTTCTTT. Together with reference TRBV19 and TRBJ1-1, the CDR3 gives the full variable domain: DGGITQSPKYLFRKEGQNVTLSCEQNLNHDAMYWYRQDPGQGLRLIYYSQIVNDFQKGDIAEGYSVSREKKESFPLTVTSAQKNPTAFYLCASSHRMNTEAFFGQGTRLTVV.

The V call is TRBV6-5, the J call TRBJ1-1; D is uncertain. This CDR3 contains 14 residues. Between the trimmed V and J ends, which lost 0 bases and 6 bases, there was a span of 11 bases. Germline CDR1 reads MNHEY; CDR2 reads SVGAGI. The CDR3: CASSYSGDSAEAFF. Written as DNA, the CDR3 is TGTGCCAGCAGTTACTCGGGAGATAGCGCTGAAGCTTTCTTT.

This clone is a singleton in its sample. This chain uses TRBV10-3 with TRBJ2-5; 14 bases align to TRBD2. Germline V gives CDR1 ENHRY, CDR2 SYGVKD. Trimming at V came to 10 bases and at J to 4 bases, leaving 5 bases not matched to a gene. This CDR3 comprises 14 residues. DNA for the CDR3: TGTGCCAGCGGGACTAGCGGGAGTGGAGAGACCCAGTACTTC. As protein: CASGTSGSGETQYF.

The chain recombines TRBV24-1 with TRBJ2-3; TRBD1 agrees at 9 bases. CDR3 length: 15 residues. Germline-derived CDR1 and CDR2 are KGHDR and SFDVKD. Trimming removed 3 bases from V and 4 bases from J; junction bases left unmatched: 4. The CDR3 bases are TGTGCCACCAGTGATAGACAGGGGGGGCCAGATACGCAGTATTTT. Translation gives CATSDRQGGPDTQYF.

This clone appeared a single time. The chain carries TRBV5-1 and TRBJ2-7; D not resolved. The germline gives CDR1 SGHRS, CDR2 YFSETQ. This CDR3 region has 14 residues. The V end lost 3 bases, the J end lost 2 bases, and 12 bases lay between the germline ends. The CDR3 DNA follows: TGCGCCAGCAGCTGGCCCGGTCCGCCCTACGAGCAGTACTTC. This encodes CASSWPGPPYEQYF.

The V call is TRBV2, the J call TRBJ2-7; TRBD1 might be the D (6 bases). CDR3 length: 13 amino acids. The germline V gene encodes CDR1 SNHLY and CDR2 FYNNEI. Trimming shortened V by 6 bases and J by 3 bases, and 12 bases separated the two germline ends. CDR3 protein: CASRIRDNYEQYF. CDR3 nucleotides: TGTGCCAGCAGGATCCGGGACAACTACGAGCAGTACTTC. The variable domain in full, with the rest retrieved from reference TRBV2 and TRBJ2-7, is EPEVTQTPSHQVTQMGQEVILRCVPISNHLYFYWYRQILGQKVEFLVSFYNNEISEKSEIFDDQFSVERPDGSNFTLKIRSTKLEDSAMYFCASRIRDNYEQYFGPGTRLTVT.

The chain carries TRBV5-8 and TRBJ2-1, with 8 bases identical to TRBD2. CDR1 and CDR2 (germline): SGHTS, YDEGEE. Trimming cost V 0 bases and J 7 bases; bases outside gene matches: 6. The length of the CDR3 is 15 residues. The CDR3 reads CASSLVGRAGNEQFF. CDR3 nucleotide sequence: TGTGCCAGCAGCTTGGTCGGGAGGGCCGGTAATGAGCAGTTCTTC.

V and J are TRBV5-1 and TRBJ2-3; TRBD2 matches at 12 bases. The CDR3 is made up of 16 amino acids. Trimming cost V 0 bases and J 7 bases; bases outside gene matches: 6. Germline CDR1 and CDR2: SGHRS and YFSETQ. The CDR3 loop reads CASSLGFGTSGYTQYF. CDR3 coding DNA: TGCGCCAGCAGCTTGGGATTTGGGACTAGCGGGTATACGCAGTATTTT.

The CDR3 sequence is CAWTHGYNSPLHF. The CDR3 region has the DNA TGTGCCTGGACTCACGGTTATAATTCACCCCTCCACTTT. The genes are TRBV30 and TRBJ1-6; unclear D gene. In germline, CDR1 is GTSNPN, CDR2 SVGIG (reference sequence). Between the trimmed V and J ends, which lost 4 bases and 4 bases, there was a span of 8 bases. This CDR3 is built from 13 residues.

V is TRBV5-6 and J is TRBJ1-5; D possibly corresponds to TRBD1 (6 bases). The germline gives CDR1 SGHDT, CDR2 YYEEEE. This CDR3 contains 16 residues. With 3 bases removed from V and 4 bases from J, the gap between germline ends came to 17 bases. CDR3 sequence: CASSWMNRVGNQPQHF. CDR3 in DNA: TGTGCCAGCAGCTGGATGAACAGGGTAGGGAATCAGCCCCAGCATTTT.

This clone has just a few counts. The chain couples TRBV5-4 to TRBJ2-3; 9 bases are shared with TRBD2. CDR1 is SGHNT and CDR2 is YYREEE in the germline V gene (reference sequence). The trim removed 3 bases at V and 4 bases at J, leaving 6 bases unmatched. The CDR3 is 15 amino acids. The CDR3 DNA reads TGTGCCAGCAGCTCATTAGCGGGAGCGGCAGATACGCAGTATTTT. Its protein is CASSSLAGAADTQYF.

The rearrangement uses TRBV19 and TRBJ2-2; D unclear. Germline V CDR1 and CDR2: LNHDA, SQIVND (reference sequence). There are 13 residues in the CDR3. V dropped 5 bases and J dropped 4 bases, with 8 bases sitting between them. The CDR3 sequence: CASSPVITGELFF. The CDR3 region has the DNA TGTGCCAGTAGTCCTGTTATCACCGGGGAGCTGTTTTTT.

This chain links TRBV19 with TRBJ2-3, with 7 bases lining up with TRBD2. CDR1 LNHDA and CDR2 SQIVND come from the germline V gene (reference sequence). After removal of 3 bases from V and 2 bases from J, the junction contained 14 bases not matched to a gene. This CDR3 is 18 amino acids long. The CDR3 nucleotides read TGTGCCAGTAGTATCCGCCGTCCTAGCGGAACTACCACAGATACGCAGTATTTT. Amino acid sequence: CASSIRRPSGTTTDTQYF.

V usage is TRBV28 and J usage is TRBJ1-5; a weak D match, TRBD1 (5 bases). The CDR3 extends over 16 amino acids. The germline CDR1 and CDR2 sequences are MDHEN and SYDVKM. V lost 7 bases to trimming and J lost 0 bases, with 16 bases between them. The DNA of the CDR3 is TGTGCCAGCATCCCTTCGGGGGGGTATAGCAATCAGCCCCAGCATTTT. Translating it yields CASIPSGGYSNQPQHF.

V usage is TRBV3-1 (or the pseudogene TRBV3-2) and J usage is TRBJ1-1; D is unresolved. The germline gives CDR1 LGHDT, CDR2 YNNKEL (reference sequence). The CDR3 extends over 13 amino acids. Trimming took off 1 base at V and 6 bases at J, with 9 bases between the two ends. CDR3 bases: TGTGCCAGCAGCCAAGCAGGCCGGTCTGAAGCTTTCTTT. This codes for CASSQAGRSEAFF.

This clone is a singleton in its sample. J is TRBJ2-7 and V is TRBV7-8; maybe TRBD2 (6 bases). The CDR3 length is 14 residues. V lost 4 bases, J lost 0 bases, and 10 bases lay in between. Germline loops: CDR1 SGHVS, CDR2 FQNEAQ. The CDR3, as DNA: TGTGCCAGCAGCTGGAGGGGCCCCTCCTACGAGCAGTACTTC. Translated, it gives CASSWRGPSYEQYF.

The chain has TRBV12-1 and TRBJ1-1; the DNA was not compared with TRBD1, the D call given in the table. TRBV12-1 is described as a pseudogene. The CDR3 spans 12 residues. In nucleotides, the CDR3 is TGTGCCAGCAGCTACCCGGGACACCAAGCTTTCTTT. It specifies CASSYPGHQAFF.

The gene calls are TRBV19 and TRBJ2-2, with unresolved D. Deletions cut 3 bases from V and 1 base from J, with 9 bases between. The CDR3 length is 15 residues. The germline V gene has CDR1 LNHDA and CDR2 SQIVND (reference sequence). CDR3 protein: CASSMALLNTGELFF. Here the CDR3 DNA reads TGTGCCAGTAGTATGGCGCTACTGAACACCGGGGAGCTGTTTTTT.

This clone was recorded once. The chain employs TRBV19 and TRBJ2-1; maybe TRBD2 (6 bases). Germline loops: CDR1 LNHDA, CDR2 SQIVND (reference sequence). The CDR3 covers 15 residues. V lost 7 bases and J lost 0, with 13 bases in between. DNA for the CDR3: TGTGCCAGTACTTTTAGCGGAAGCTCCTACAATGAGCAGTTCTTC. Amino acids: CASTFSGSSYNEQFF. The whole variable domain, filled in from reference TRBV19 and TRBJ2-1, reads DGGITQSPKYLFRKEGQNVTLSCEQNLNHDAMYWYRQDPGQGLRLIYYSQIVNDFQKGDIAEGYSVSREKKESFPLTVTSAQKNPTAFYLCASTFSGSSYNEQFFGPGTRLTVL.

CDR3 nucleotides: TGCGCCAGCAGCTTGGTTCCAGGGGTCCATAATTCACCCCTCCACTTT. Protein product: CASSLVPGVHNSPLHF. The V and J genes are TRBV5-1 and TRBJ1-6; D perhaps matches TRBD1 (6 bases). There are 16 residues in the CDR3. V lost 0 bases, J lost 5 bases, and 12 bases lay in between. CDR1 and CDR2 (germline): SGHRS, YFSETQ.

V and J are TRBV2 and TRBJ2-7, with TRBD2 matching 7 bases. Per the germline V gene, CDR1 is SNHLY and CDR2 is FYNNEI. The CDR3 contains 14 residues. After removal of 10 bases from V and 2 bases from J, the junction contained 11 bases not matched to a gene. CDR3 nucleotides: TGTGCCACACGGTTTAGCGGGTTTGCCTACGAGCAGTACTTC. This translates into CATRFSGFAYEQYF.

The chain has TRBV7-9 and TRBJ2-1; D possibly matches TRBD1 or TRBD2 (6 bases each). V was shortened by 4 bases and J by 4 bases, with 23 bases between the two germline ends. Looked up from germline, CDR1 is SEHNR and CDR2 is FQNEAQ (reference sequence). This CDR3 is built from 18 residues. CDR3 amino acids: CASSSTMKGGGVYNEQFF. In DNA form, the CDR3 reads TGTGCCAGCAGCTCAACCATGAAGGGGGGCGGAGTGTACAATGAGCAGTTCTTC.

The CDR3 DNA reads as TGTGCCAGCAGTTTATCAGGAGAAAAGAAACAGCCCCAGCATTTT. Encoded protein: CASSLSGEKKQPQHF. The chain has TRBV28 and TRBJ1-5, with unresolved D. V lost 1 base and J 7 bases, leaving 14 bases between the germline ends. This CDR3 is built from 15 residues. CDR1 MDHEN and CDR2 SYDVKM come from the germline V gene.

The V gene is TRBV20-1, the J gene TRBJ2-7; TRBD1 matches at 10 bases. The CDR3 is 11 amino acids. Unmatched junction bases numbered 2, after V lost 7 bases and J lost 5 bases. Germline lookup yields CDR1 DFQATT and CDR2 SNEGSKA (reference sequence). CDR3 sequence reads: CSEDRGDEQYF. The CDR3 bases are TGCAGTGAGGACAGGGGGGACGAGCAGTACTTC.

The DNA for the CDR3 is TGTGCCAGCAGCCCCCAAGGGTCATTCGCCTACGAGCAGTACTTC. Protein product: CASSPQGSFAYEQYF. This rearrangement joins TRBV4-2 to TRBJ2-7; no clear D gene. Germline V gene sequence: CDR1 LGHNA, CDR2 YNFKEQ. V was clipped by 4 bases and J by 2 bases, with 15 bases between them. CDR3 length: 15 amino acids.

In this sample, this clone turned up once. The chain links TRBV10-3 to TRBJ1-2; D may be TRBD1 (6 bases). CDR1 is ENHRY and CDR2 is SYGVKD in the germline V gene. The CDR3 length is 15 residues. Trimming pared 4 bases from V and 1 base from J, leaving 13 bases between. In nucleotides, the CDR3 is TGTGCCATCAGTGGCCGGGGGGGCATTAACTATGGCTACACCTTC. This encodes CAISGRGGINYGYTF.

The chain links TRBV29-1 to TRBJ2-1; D is undetermined. V dropped 0 bases and J dropped 4 bases, with 7 bases sitting between them. The germline V gene has CDR1 SQVTM and CDR2 ANQGSEA. The CDR3 is 13 residues long. CDR3 coding DNA: TGCAGCGTTGAAGACGACGGTTACAATGAGCAGTTCTTC. It yields the protein CSVEDDGYNEQFF.

The gene calls are TRBV5-1 and TRBJ2-7, with 7 positions matching TRBD1. This CDR3 is built from 14 residues. Germline trimming cut 2 bases from V and 5 bases from J; bases unmatched to any gene: 7. CDR1 and CDR2 (germline): SGHRS, YFSETQ. The CDR3 loop is CASSFRDRVHEQYF. The CDR3 nucleotides are TGCGCCAGCAGCTTCCGAGACAGGGTCCACGAGCAGTACTTC. The entire variable domain, with the rest obtained from reference TRBV5-1 and TRBJ2-7, is as follows: KAGVTQTPRYLIKTRGQQVTLSCSPISGHRSVSWYQQTPGQGLQFLFEYFSETQRNKGNFPGRFSGRQFSNSRSEMNVSTLELGDSALYLCASSFRDRVHEQYFGPGTRLTVT.

This chain connects TRBV5-1 to TRBJ1-6; D is uncertain. The CDR3 consists of 17 residues. V was trimmed by 2 bases and J by 6 bases, leaving 18 bases between them. CDR1 and CDR2 from the germline V gene are SGHRS and YFSETQ. In DNA, the CDR3 is TGCGCCAGCAGCTTATTAAAGCGACCTGGGGTTAATTCACCCCTCCACTTT. It yields the protein CASSLLKRPGVNSPLHF.

The chain employs TRBV28 and TRBJ2-1, with D perhaps TRBD2 (6 bases). Trimming removed 3 bases from V and 0 bases from J, with 12 bases in between. CDR3 length: 16 amino acids. Germline lookup yields CDR1 MDHEN and CDR2 SYDVKM. In DNA, the CDR3 is TGTGCCAGCAGTTTCACCCGGGGGAGCTCCTACAATGAGCAGTTCTTC. Protein: CASSFTRGSSYNEQFF.